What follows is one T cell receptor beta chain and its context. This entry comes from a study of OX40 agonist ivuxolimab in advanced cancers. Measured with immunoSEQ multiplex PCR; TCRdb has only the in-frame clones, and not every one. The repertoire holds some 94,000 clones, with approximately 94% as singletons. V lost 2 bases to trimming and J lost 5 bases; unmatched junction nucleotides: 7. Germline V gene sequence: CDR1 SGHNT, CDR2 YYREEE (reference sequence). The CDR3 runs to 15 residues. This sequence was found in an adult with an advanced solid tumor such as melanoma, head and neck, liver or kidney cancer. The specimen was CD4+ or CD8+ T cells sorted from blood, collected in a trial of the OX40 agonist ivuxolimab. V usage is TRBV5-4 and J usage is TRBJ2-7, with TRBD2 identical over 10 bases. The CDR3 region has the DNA TGTGCCAGCAGCTTCCTAGCGGGAGTTGATAACGAGCAGTACTTC. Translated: CASSFLAGVDNEQYF. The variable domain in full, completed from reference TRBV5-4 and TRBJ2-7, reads ETGVTQSPTHLIKTRGQQVTLRCSSQSGHNTVSWYQQALGQGPQFIFQYYREEENGRGNFPPRFSGLQFPNYSSELNVNALELDDSALYLCASSFLAGVDNEQYFGPGTRLTVT.